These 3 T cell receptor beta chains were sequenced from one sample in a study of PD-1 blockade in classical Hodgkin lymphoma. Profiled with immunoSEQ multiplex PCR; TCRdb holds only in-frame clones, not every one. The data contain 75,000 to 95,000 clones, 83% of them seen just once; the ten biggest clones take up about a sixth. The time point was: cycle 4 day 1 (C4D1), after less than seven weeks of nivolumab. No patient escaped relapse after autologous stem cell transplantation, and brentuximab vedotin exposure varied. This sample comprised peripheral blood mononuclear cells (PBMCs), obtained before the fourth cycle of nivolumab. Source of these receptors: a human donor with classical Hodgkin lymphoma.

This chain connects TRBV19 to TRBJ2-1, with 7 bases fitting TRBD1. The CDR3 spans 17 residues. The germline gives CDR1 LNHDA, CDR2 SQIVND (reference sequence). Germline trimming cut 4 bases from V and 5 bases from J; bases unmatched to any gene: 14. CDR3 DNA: TGTGCCAGTAGTAGGGGAAGACAGGGTTATAATGACAATGAGCAGTTCTTC. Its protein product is CASSRGRQGYNDNEQFF.

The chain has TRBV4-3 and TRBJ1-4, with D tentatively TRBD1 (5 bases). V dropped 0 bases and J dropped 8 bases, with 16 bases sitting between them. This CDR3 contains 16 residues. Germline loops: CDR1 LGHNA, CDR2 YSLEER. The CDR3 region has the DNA TGCGCCAGCAGCCAAGACTCCGGGGCGAGGGGAGAAAAACTGTTTTTT. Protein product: CASSQDSGARGEKLFF.

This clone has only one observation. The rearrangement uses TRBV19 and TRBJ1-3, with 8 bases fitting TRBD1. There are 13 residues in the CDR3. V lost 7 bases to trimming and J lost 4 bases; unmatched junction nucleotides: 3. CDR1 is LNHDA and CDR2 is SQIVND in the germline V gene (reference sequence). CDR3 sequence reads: CASIRTGGNTIYF. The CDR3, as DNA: TGTGCCAGTATCCGGACAGGGGGAAACACCATATATTTT.